These 9 T cell receptor beta chains were all obtained from the same sample, sequenced in a study of CD4 T cells in relation to SARS-CoV-2 and coronaviruses. TCRdb's copy holds only in-frame clones and misses some; the assay was immunoSEQ multiplex PCR. The table has about 37,000 clones, approximately 82% seen once. Antigens of these TCRs are unknown. Material: naive CD4+ T cells from PBMCs, cultured in vitro. Subset defined: naive CD4+ T cells isolated by negative enrichment. Every receptor here comes from an adult with COVID-19.

The genes are TRBV5-4 and TRBJ2-3; TRBD2 matches at 11 bases. This CDR3 is built from 17 residues. Germline V gene data show CDR1 as SGHNT and CDR2 as YYREEE (reference sequence). V was pared by 0 bases and J by 4 bases, with 7 bases of the junction left unmatched. In DNA, the CDR3 is TGTGCCAGCAGCTTGGCACTAGCGGGAGTTGGGCCAGATACGCAGTATTTT. It translates to CASSLALAGVGPDTQYF.

This clone appeared a few times. CDR3 in DNA: TGTGCCAGCAGTAGCATTGATAATTCACCCCTCCACTTT. It encodes CASSSIDNSPLHF. The rearrangement joins TRBV12-3 or TRBV12-4 to TRBJ1-6; D is undetermined. The germline V and J ends were trimmed by 5 bases and 5 bases, with 7 bases remaining between them. The CDR3 is 13 residues long.

The V and J genes are TRBV27 and TRBJ2-5, with 8 bases lining up with TRBD1. Germline V gene lookup returns CDR1 MNHEY and CDR2 SMNVEV (reference sequence). This CDR3 contains 15 residues. After removal of 5 bases from V and 4 bases from J, the junction contained 9 bases not matched to a gene. In DNA, the CDR3 is TGTGCCAGCAGTCTCCAGGGGGCTGGTCGAGAGACCCAGTACTTC. Translated, it gives CASSLQGAGRETQYF.

V is TRBV5-5 and J is TRBJ2-1, with D unresolved. Deletions cut 0 bases from V and 0 bases from J, with 7 bases between. The germline gives CDR1 SGHKS, CDR2 YYEKEE (reference sequence). The CDR3 contains 15 residues. The CDR3 DNA sequence: TGTGCCAGCAGCTTGGTGGGCTACTCCTACAATGAGCAGTTCTTC. Encoded protein: CASSLVGYSYNEQFF. The whole variable domain, remainder taken from reference TRBV5-5 and TRBJ2-1, is DAGVTQSPTHLIKTRGQQVTLRCSPISGHKSVSWYQQVLGQGPQFIFQYYEKEERGRGNFPDRFSARQFPNYSSELNVNALLLGDSALYLCASSLVGYSYNEQFFGPGTRLTVL.

The chain links TRBV2 to TRBJ1-1, with TRBD1 matching 7 bases. CDR3 size: 14 residues. J gave up 4 bases and V 6 bases, and 8 bases lay outside the gene matches. Germline values: CDR1 SNHLY, CDR2 FYNNEI. CDR3 sequence (DNA): TGTGCCAGCAGGCGACAGGGAGAGCGCACTGAAGCTTTCTTT. This translates into CASRRQGERTEAFF.

This rearrangement joins TRBV9 to TRBJ2-5, with D unclear. V was shortened by 5 bases and J by 5 bases, with 16 bases between the two germline ends. The CDR3 sequence is 14 residues long. Germline V CDR1 and CDR2: SGDLS, YYNGEE. In DNA form, the CDR3 reads TGTGCCAGCAGGGCAAGTGATCGCCACGAGACCCAGTACTTC. Translated, it gives CASRASDRHETQYF.

The chain employs TRBV7-3 and TRBJ2-1, with D perhaps matching TRBD1 (6 bases). V lost 1 base, J lost 5 bases, and 12 bases lay in between. Germline CDR1 is SGHTA and CDR2 is FQGTGA. The CDR3 consists of 15 residues. In DNA form, the CDR3 reads TGTGCCAGCAGCTTAAGAGGGGGATCCCACAATGAGCAGTTCTTC. It is translated as CASSLRGGSHNEQFF.

The gene calls are TRBV21-1 and TRBJ2-3; the listed D gene, TRBD2, was not tested against the DNA. TRBV21-1 is a pseudogene segment. This CDR3 is 18 amino acids long. CDR3 residues: CASSITSSGTSVSDTQYF. The CDR3 DNA reads TGTGCCAGCAGCATAACCTCGTCCGGGACTAGCGTGTCAGATACGCAGTATTTT.

The chain recombines TRBV14 with TRBJ2-3, with D possibly being TRBD2 (5 bases). Germline V gene sequence: CDR1 SGHDN, CDR2 FVKESK. The V gene lost 2 bases and the J gene lost 4 bases, with 13 bases spanning the gap. The CDR3 sequence is 15 residues long. The CDR3 sequence: CASSQKLVTSDTQYF. For the CDR3, the DNA is TGTGCCAGCAGCCAAAAACTAGTCACGTCAGATACGCAGTATTTT.